This passage covers 31 T cell receptor beta chains from one sample sequenced in a study of T cell responses to AZD1222 COVID-19 vaccine. The protocol was immunoSEQ multiplex PCR, while the TCRdb copy is restricted to in-frame clones and leaves out a portion. This sample yields some 150,000 clones, of which approximately 94% are seen a single time; about 1.9% belongs to the top ten. Sequenced here: peripheral blood, sampled on day 0 of AZD1222 vaccination. These receptors were obtained from an adult in good health.

About this clone itself: The junction and the germline gene differ at one end; a read error may be behind it. The rearrangement joins TRBV7-7 to TRBJ2-3, with 8 bases identical to TRBD1. The CDR3 sequence is 15 residues long. Germline assignment: CDR1 SSHAT and CDR2 FNYEAQ (reference sequence). CDR3 protein: CASSLALTGADTQYF. The CDR3 DNA reads as TGTGCTAGCAGCTTAGCCTTGACAGGGGCAGATACGCAGTATTTT. Complete variable domain (other parts from reference TRBV7-7 and TRBJ2-3): GAGVSQSPRYKVTKRGQDVTLRCDPISSHATLYWYQQALGQGPEFLTYFNYEAQPDKSGLPSDRFSAERPEGSISTLTIQRTEQRDSAMYRCASSLALTGADTQYFGPGTRLTVL.

The gene calls are TRBV11-2 and TRBJ1-4; TRBD1 agrees at 8 bases. The V and J ends lost 1 base and 8 bases, in that order; junction bases with no gene match: 6. Germline loops: CDR1 SGHAT, CDR2 FQNNGV. This CDR3 is built from 15 residues. CDR3 protein: CASSLAGGEGEKLFF. The CDR3 DNA is TGTGCCAGCAGCTTAGCAGGGGGCGAAGGAGAAAAACTGTTTTTT.

The chain links TRBV7-9 to TRBJ1-2; 12 bases match TRBD1. This CDR3 has 16 amino acids. Germline loops: CDR1 SEHNR, CDR2 FQNEAQ (reference sequence). J was trimmed by 8 bases and V by 5 bases; bases with no gene match: 12. The CDR3 here is CASSPPRDRGRWGYTF. In DNA form, the CDR3 reads TGTGCCAGCAGCCCTCCCCGGGACAGGGGGCGTTGGGGCTACACCTTC.

This clone came up once. The chain couples TRBV13 to TRBJ2-7; TRBD1 matches 8 bases. Trimming cost V 0 bases and J 5 bases; bases outside gene matches: 0. CDR3 length: 13 amino acids. Germline V lookup: CDR1 PRHDT, CDR2 FYEKMQ (reference sequence). The CDR3 coding sequence is TGTGCCAGCAGCTTAGGGACAGGGGACGAGCAGTACTTC. Its translation: CASSLGTGDEQYF.

This sequence joins TRBV11-2 and TRBJ1-1, with D perhaps TRBD1 (6 bases). The CDR3 sequence is 17 residues long. Trimming took off 1 base at V and 3 bases at J, with 18 bases between the two ends. Germline CDR1 reads SGHAT; CDR2 reads FQNNGV. CDR3 loop: CASSLVGGHRVYTEAFF. As DNA, the CDR3 is TGTGCCAGCAGCTTAGTGGGGGGGCATAGAGTGTACACTGAAGCTTTCTTT.

The V and J genes are TRBV15 and TRBJ1-5; D is perhaps TRBD1 (5 bases). From germline, CDR1 is LNHNV and CDR2 YYDKDF (reference sequence). The CDR3 runs to 15 residues. V dropped 7 bases and J dropped 6 bases, with 19 bases sitting between them. CDR3 nucleotide sequence: TGTGCCACCATAGAAACCGGGGGTGGAGGTCAGCCCCAGCATTTT. The encoded protein is CATIETGGGGQPQHF. Combining the CDR3 with reference TRBV15 and TRBJ1-5 gives the whole variable domain DAMVIQNPRYQVTQFGKPVTLSCSQTLNHNVMYWYQQKSSQAPKLLFHYYDKDFNNEADTPDNFQSRRPNTSFCFLDIRSPGLGDTAMYLCATIETGGGGQPQHFGDGTRLSIL.

The genes are TRBV28 and TRBJ1-3, with no clear D. The CDR3 runs to 12 residues. CDR1 and CDR2 from the germline V gene are MDHEN and SYDVKM. V was trimmed by 7 bases and J by 4 bases, leaving 8 bases between them. For the CDR3, the DNA is TGTGCCAGCAACGGATGGGGAAACACCATATATTTT. Encoded protein: CASNGWGNTIYF.

The V gene is TRBV11-2, the J gene TRBJ2-1, with no clear D. The CDR3 length is 11 residues. Germline-derived CDR1 and CDR2 are SGHAT and FQNNGV. Trimming removed 5 bases from V and 8 bases from J, with 7 bases in between. For the CDR3, the DNA is TGTGCCAGCAGCCCCGCGGATGAGCAGTTCTTC. As protein: CASSPADEQFF.

The rearrangement joins TRBV7-8 to TRBJ2-1, with D maybe TRBD2 (7 bases). CDR1 and CDR2 (germline): SGHVS, FQNEAQ. V lost 5 bases to trimming and J lost 8 bases, with 19 bases between them. There are 15 residues in the CDR3. Here the CDR3 reads CASSPGGLVIHEQFF. The CDR3 coding sequence is TGTGCCAGCAGCCCCGGGGGGCTAGTAATCCATGAGCAGTTCTTC.

The DNA of the CDR3 is TGTGCCAGCAGCTTAGTGGCGGGAGCGGGTCTCGAGCAGTACTTC. It translates to CASSLVAGAGLEQYF. The chain links TRBV7-2 to TRBJ2-7, with TRBD2 identical over 7 bases. The CDR3 is made up of 15 amino acids. Germline V CDR1 and CDR2: SGHTA, FQGNSA. Unmatched junction bases numbered 9, after V lost 1 base and J lost 6 bases.

This chain joins TRBV5-4 and TRBJ2-2; the match to TRBD2 covers 12 bases. CDR1 SGHNT and CDR2 YYREEE come from the germline V gene (reference sequence). The CDR3 has 17 residues. V lost 4 bases, J lost 2 bases, and 6 bases stayed unmatched. In DNA, the CDR3 is TGTGCCAGCAGCCAAGGGACTAGCGGGTTAAACACCGGGGAGCTGTTTTTT. Translating gives CASSQGTSGLNTGELFF.

The chain combines TRBV3-1 (or the pseudogene TRBV3-2) with TRBJ1-1; D unclear. The CDR3 runs 14 residues. The V gene's germline CDR1 is LGHDT and CDR2 YNNKEL (reference sequence). Trimming took off 0 bases at V and 1 base at J, with 6 bases between the two ends. Written as DNA, the CDR3 is TGTGCCAGCAGCCAAGAATGGAGGAACACTGAAGCTTTCTTT. Translating gives CASSQEWRNTEAFF.

This clone was detected only once. The junction departs from the called germline gene at one end, perhaps through a read error. J is TRBJ1-1 and V is TRBV2; possible D gene TRBD1, 6 bases. The germline V gene encodes CDR1 SNHLY and CDR2 FYNNEI. The CDR3 totals 12 residues. The CDR3 bases are TGTGCCAGCAGTGAAGGGGTGGGCGACAGGACGTTT. Translated, it gives CASSEGVGDRTF.

The chain has TRBV9 and TRBJ2-1; no reliable D call. The CDR3 consists of 15 residues. The germline V gene encodes CDR1 SGDLS and CDR2 YYNGEE. Trimming pared 0 bases from V and 2 bases from J, leaving 9 bases between. CDR3 coding DNA: TGTGCCAGCAGCGTAGGAGTCGGCCCCTACAATGAGCAGTTCTTC. It codes for CASSVGVGPYNEQFF.

The chain recombines TRBV4-2 with TRBJ2-2; 7 bases are shared with TRBD1. J was trimmed by 1 base and V by 3 bases; bases with no gene match: 2. Germline values: CDR1 LGHNA, CDR2 YNFKEQ. This CDR3 contains 15 residues. The CDR3 spells CASSQYRGNTGELFF. CDR3 nucleotides: TGTGCCAGCAGCCAGTACAGGGGGAACACCGGGGAGCTGTTTTTT.

The chain carries TRBV30 and TRBJ1-1; D might be TRBD1 (6 bases). V was shortened by 5 bases and J by 2 bases, with 9 bases between the two germline ends. Germline lookup yields CDR1 GTSNPN and CDR2 SVGIG (reference sequence). The CDR3 extends over 12 amino acids. The CDR3 nucleotides are TGTGCCTGGGGACAGTCTAACACTGAAGCTTTCTTT. Translated: CAWGQSNTEAFF.

This chain links TRBV10-1 with TRBJ2-7, with TRBD1 as a possible D gene (6 bases). Trimming removed 0 bases at V and 7 bases at J, with 13 bases between. CDR1 is WNHNN and CDR2 is SYGVQD in the germline V gene (reference sequence). CDR3 length equals 14 residues. The DNA of the CDR3 is TGCGCCAGCAGTGAGTCAGGGGGATTCGAGGAGCAGTACTTC. Its translation is CASSESGGFEEQYF.

In this sample, this clone turned up once. V and J are TRBV13 and TRBJ2-3; the match to TRBD2 covers 12 bases. The CDR3 spans 16 residues. J gave up 9 bases and V 5 bases, and 12 bases lay outside the gene matches. Germline V CDR1 and CDR2: PRHDT, FYEKMQ (reference sequence). CDR3 loop: CASSRSPGLAGHTQYF. CDR3 in DNA: TGTGCCAGCAGCCGATCGCCGGGACTAGCGGGTCACACGCAGTATTTT.

The V gene is TRBV2, the J gene TRBJ1-5; 7 bases map to TRBD1. The ends lost 5 bases at V and 4 bases at J; junction bases unmatched: 8. Germline V lookup: CDR1 SNHLY, CDR2 FYNNEI. This CDR3 has 15 amino acids. The CDR3 region has the DNA TGTGCCAGCAGTTCCGGGACAGCCTATAATCAGCCCCAGCATTTT. This codes for CASSSGTAYNQPQHF.

The gene calls are TRBV27 and TRBJ2-1; D not certain. CDR1 is MNHEY, CDR2 SMNVEV, per germline (reference sequence). V shed 5 bases and J shed 5 bases, with 22 bases lying between them. The CDR3 runs to 17 residues. For the CDR3, the DNA is TGTGCCAGCAGTCCTCCCCGAGGCGACCCGGTGGACAATGAGCAGTTCTTC. It translates to CASSPPRGDPVDNEQFF.

The rearrangement links TRBV5-1 to TRBJ2-5; possibly TRBD2 for D (5 bases). CDR1 is SGHRS and CDR2 is YFSETQ in the germline V gene. The CDR3 spans 15 residues. Trimming stripped 4 bases from V and 5 bases from J, with 18 bases between. The DNA of the CDR3 is TGCGCCAGCAGCGATTGGGTGCGGGTAAGGGAGACCCAGTACTTC. Translated, it gives CASSDWVRVRETQYF.

The chain recombines TRBV11-3 with TRBJ1-2; D remains unclear. V was shortened by 5 bases and J by 5 bases, with 9 bases between the two germline ends. The CDR3 is 12 amino acids. CDR1 SGHNT and CDR2 YENEEA come from the germline V gene. CDR3 amino acids: CASSLGGYGYTF. CDR3 in DNA: TGTGCCAGCAGCCTCGGAGGTTATGGCTACACCTTC.

This chain links TRBV5-1 with TRBJ2-7; TRBD1 aligns across 7 bases. The V segment lost 0 bases and the J segment 0 bases; nucleotides outside the gene matches: 3. The CDR3 extends over 15 amino acids. Germline values: CDR1 SGHRS, CDR2 YFSETQ. CDR3 in DNA: TGCGCCAGCAGCTTGGACAGGGGCTTCTCCTACGAGCAGTACTTC. Translated: CASSLDRGFSYEQYF.

The rearrangement links TRBV5-1 to TRBJ2-1; no reliable D call. The germline V and J ends were trimmed by 6 bases and 1 base, with 11 bases remaining between them. Per the germline V gene, CDR1 is SGHRS and CDR2 is YFSETQ. The CDR3 contains 14 residues. Here the CDR3 DNA reads TGCGCCAGCACTCTGGCAGTGTCCTACAATGAGCAGTTCTTC. It is translated as CASTLAVSYNEQFF. The full variable domain, with the rest looked up from reference TRBV5-1 and TRBJ2-1, is KAGVTQTPRYLIKTRGQQVTLSCSPISGHRSVSWYQQTPGQGLQFLFEYFSETQRNKGNFPGRFSGRQFSNSRSEMNVSTLELGDSALYLCASTLAVSYNEQFFGPGTRLTVL.

The CDR3: CASRALKTSNQPQHF. The CDR3, as DNA: TGTGCCAGTAGAGCGCTGAAGACTAGCAATCAGCCCCAGCATTTT. This chain links TRBV19 with TRBJ1-5; the D is unclear. The CDR3 contains 15 residues. From germline, CDR1 is LNHDA and CDR2 SQIVND (reference sequence). V dropped 6 bases and J dropped 0 bases, with 12 bases sitting between them.

The rearrangement links TRBV12-3 or TRBV12-4 to TRBJ2-1, with unresolved D. The ends were cut back, 1 base at V and 7 bases at J, with 8 bases in the middle. The CDR3 loop spans 13 amino acids. CDR3 nucleotide sequence: TGTGCCAGCAGTTTAGACGCGCGGAATGAGCAGTTCTTC. This encodes CASSLDARNEQFF.

The rearrangement uses TRBV3-1 (or the pseudogene TRBV3-2) and TRBJ1-2; 8 nucleotides align to TRBD1. Germline CDR1 is LGHDT and CDR2 is YNNKEL (reference sequence). J lost 0 bases, V lost 4 bases, and 7 bases had no gene match. CDR3 size: 16 residues. The CDR3, as DNA: TGTGCCAGCAGCCGCCAGGGGGCCGGCCCTAACTATGGCTACACCTTC. Translation gives CASSRQGAGPNYGYTF.

This clone turned up a few times. The V gene is TRBV2, the J gene TRBJ1-2; 7 positions match TRBD1. The CDR3 consists of 13 residues. CDR1 and CDR2 from the germline V gene are SNHLY and FYNNEI. J gave up 6 bases and V 7 bases, and 8 bases lay outside the gene matches. CDR3 in amino acids: CASTVKGAHGYTF. DNA for the CDR3: TGTGCCAGCACTGTGAAGGGGGCGCATGGCTACACCTTC. Complete variable domain (other parts from reference TRBV2 and TRBJ1-2): EPEVTQTPSHQVTQMGQEVILRCVPISNHLYFYWYRQILGQKVEFLVSFYNNEISEKSEIFDDQFSVERPDGSNFTLKIRSTKLEDSAMYFCASTVKGAHGYTFGSGTRLTVV.

The V and J genes are TRBV19 and TRBJ2-3, with 9 bases aligning to TRBD1. Trimming at V came to 9 bases and at J to 9 bases, leaving 13 bases not matched to a gene. This CDR3 is 14 amino acids long. From germline, CDR1 is LNHDA and CDR2 SQIVND (reference sequence). The chain's CDR3 is CASSQGAQVLTQYF. CDR3 DNA: TGTGCCAGCTCACAGGGGGCGCAAGTGCTCACGCAGTATTTT.

The V call is TRBV2, the J call TRBJ1-5; TRBD1 matches 8 bases. The CDR3 loop spans 16 amino acids. V gave up 3 bases and J gave up 9 bases; unmatched junction bases: 13. Germline assignment: CDR1 SNHLY and CDR2 FYNNEI. This CDR3 reads CASSDSAGGPLMPQHF. DNA for the CDR3: TGTGCCAGCAGTGACTCAGCAGGGGGCCCCCTGATGCCCCAGCATTTT.

This clone has only one observation. The chain recombines TRBV27 with TRBJ2-7; D is perhaps TRBD2 (7 bases). Germline values: CDR1 MNHEY, CDR2 SMNVEV (reference sequence). The CDR3 consists of 15 residues. The V end was cut by 6 bases, the J end by 6 bases, with 21 bases between. In DNA, the CDR3 is TGTGCCAGCAGCCTCGGGGGGCCAGGAGATGGCGAGCAGTACTTC. It translates to CASSLGGPGDGEQYF.